This passage covers 31 T cell receptor beta chains from one sample sequenced in a study of blood T cells in healthy people across ages. Combining a sample-barcoded 5' primer with a J-beta primer mix, a second PCR ran for roughly 6 to 11 cycles. From the 5' RACE reads, TCRdb called clonotypes with MiXCR, one entry per CDR3 protein. The sample has approximately 400,000 distinct CDR3 sequences; roughly half are singletons. The specimen was blood. The receptors originated from a man in his 60s in good health.

This clonotype was observed a few times. The chain has TRBV20-1 and TRBJ2-1; a possible D gene is TRBD1 (6 bases). The CDR3 loop spans 14 amino acids. V lost 1 base to trimming and J lost 4 bases, with 11 bases between them. CDR1 is DFQATT and CDR2 is SNEGSKA in the germline V gene (reference sequence). CDR3 sequence (DNA): TGCAGTGCTAGAGCACAGGGACCTTACAATGAGCAGTTCTTC. It encodes CSARAQGPYNEQFF.

This rearrangement joins TRBV5-5 to TRBJ2-3; D possibly uses TRBD1 or TRBD2 (6 bases each). Germline V CDR1 and CDR2: SGHKS, YYEKEE (reference sequence). Trimming shortened V by 4 bases and J by 2 bases, and 17 bases separated the two germline ends. The CDR3 sequence is 16 residues long. CDR3 in amino acids: CASSPTWGAATDTQYF. For the CDR3, the DNA is TGTGCCAGCAGCCCTACCTGGGGGGCCGCCACAGATACGCAGTATTTT.

This clonotype has a single count. This rearrangement joins TRBV7-2 to TRBJ1-5; D uncertain. Germline lookup yields CDR1 SGHTA and CDR2 FQGNSA. The CDR3 contains 13 residues. Trimming took off 5 bases at V and 0 bases at J, with 5 bases between the two ends. CDR3 DNA: TGTGCCAGCAGCATAGATAGCAATCAGCCCCAGCATTTT. It specifies CASSIDSNQPQHF.

V gene TRBV29-1 combines with J gene TRBJ2-2; either TRBD1 or TRBD2 may supply D (5 bases each). V lost 8 bases and J lost 3, with 13 bases in between. Germline CDR1 SQVTM, CDR2 ANQGSEA. The CDR3 contains 13 residues. CDR3 residues: CSTARDHTGELFF. The CDR3 DNA follows: TGCAGCACCGCCAGGGACCACACCGGGGAGCTGTTTTTT.

V is TRBV2 and J is TRBJ2-1; 10 bases map to TRBD2. Germline-derived CDR1 and CDR2 are SNHLY and FYNNEI. Germline trimming cut 3 bases from V and 6 bases from J; bases unmatched to any gene: 5. The CDR3 length is 15 residues. The CDR3 reads CASSEELAGPNEQFF. The CDR3 DNA is TGTGCCAGCAGTGAGGAACTAGCGGGACCCAATGAGCAGTTCTTC.

This clonotype has at least ten counts. V and J are TRBV7-8 and TRBJ2-5; the match to TRBD2 covers 7 bases. Trimming removed 5 bases from V and 2 bases from J; junction bases left unmatched: 5. Germline loops: CDR1 SGHVS, CDR2 FQNEAQ. This CDR3 region has 14 residues. The CDR3: CASSRGLLQETQYF. DNA for the CDR3: TGTGCCAGCAGCCGGGGACTACTTCAAGAGACCCAGTACTTC.

This clonotype was seen a handful of times. V gene TRBV14 combines with J gene TRBJ2-1; D is undetermined. CDR1 SGHDN and CDR2 FVKESK come from the germline V gene. CDR3 length: 14 residues. The ends were cut back, 4 bases at V and 4 bases at J, with 11 bases in the middle. The CDR3 sequence is CASSRDWTYNEQFF. DNA for the CDR3: TGTGCCAGCAGCCGGGATTGGACGTACAATGAGCAGTTCTTC.

In nucleotides, the CDR3 is TGTGCCAGCAGCGTAGGTCCTAGCGGCAGTAATGAGCAGTTCTTC. This codes for CASSVGPSGSNEQFF. The chain carries TRBV9 and TRBJ2-1; 7 positions agree with TRBD2. This CDR3 comprises 15 residues. Germline V gene lookup returns CDR1 SGDLS and CDR2 YYNGEE. V shed 0 bases, J shed 7 bases, and the junction held 7 bases outside the gene matches.

In this sample, this clonotype turned up a few times. This chain uses TRBV20-1 with TRBJ2-7; 9 bases match TRBD1. The CDR3 extends over 15 amino acids. CDR1 and CDR2 (germline): DFQATT, SNEGSKA (reference sequence). J lost 2 bases, V lost 2 bases, and 7 bases had no gene match. The CDR3, as DNA: TGCAGTGCTAGAAAGACCGGGACAGGGACCTACGAGCAGTACTTC. The encoded protein is CSARKTGTGTYEQYF.

The chain recombines TRBV27 with TRBJ2-5, with D possibly called TRBD1 or TRBD2 (5 bases each). Germline CDR1 reads MNHEY; CDR2 reads SMNVEV (reference sequence). V was trimmed by 5 bases and J by 11 bases, leaving 27 bases between them. CDR3 length equals 16 residues. The CDR3 nucleotides are TGTGCCAGCAGTCCCCACGGGACCAGTACGCGAAATGAGCAGTACTTC. Translating it yields CASSPHGTSTRNEQYF.

This clonotype was detected a few times. A junction boundary mismatches the germline segment, possibly from a read error. The rearrangement links TRBV20-1 to TRBJ1-2; TRBD1 might be the D (6 bases). CDR1 DFQATT and CDR2 SNEGSKA come from the germline V gene (reference sequence). CDR3 length equals 13 residues. CDR3 in DNA: TGCAGTGCTGGAGAACGGGGGGCCTATGGCTACACCTTC. It translates to CSAGERGAYGYTF.

Ten or more counts support this clonotype. CDR3: CASKPEVVVGEQFF. The CDR3, as DNA: TGTGCCAGCAAACCCGAGGTAGTTGTTGGTGAGCAGTTCTTC. The rearrangement joins TRBV7-2 to TRBJ2-1; D remains unclear. There are 14 residues in the CDR3. The ends were cut back, 7 bases at V and 9 bases at J, with 19 bases in the middle. The V gene's germline CDR1 is SGHTA and CDR2 FQGNSA.

The V gene is TRBV11-2, the J gene TRBJ2-3, with 15 bases identical to TRBD2. J gave up 7 bases and V 1 base, and 6 bases lay outside the gene matches. The CDR3 loop spans 17 amino acids. Germline lookup yields CDR1 SGHAT and CDR2 FQNNGV. The CDR3 bases are TGTGCCAGCAGCTTAGTTTGGACTAGCGGGAGGGCAAATACGCAGTATTTT. This translates into CASSLVWTSGRANTQYF.

This clonotype was counted between two and nine times. A much larger clonotype is one base distant, so this may be a read error. The chain joins TRBV7-2 to TRBJ2-5; D is ambiguous. Germline V gives CDR1 SGHTA, CDR2 FQGNSA. V lost 3 bases and J lost 11, with 10 bases in between. CDR3 length: 11 residues. The CDR3 region has the DNA TGTGCCAGCAGCTTGTTAAGTGAGCAGTACTTC. Amino acid sequence: CASSLLSEQYF. The whole variable domain, remainder taken from reference TRBV7-2 and TRBJ2-5, is GAGVSQSPSNKVTEKGKDVELRCDPISGHTALYWYRQSLGQGLEFLIYFQGNSAPDKSGLPSDRFSAERTGGSVSTLTIQRTQQEDSAVYLCASSLLSEQYFGPGTRLLVL.

The chain has TRBV3-1 and TRBJ2-5; the match to TRBD2 covers 7 bases. CDR1 is LGHDT and CDR2 is YNNKEL in the germline V gene (reference sequence). Germline trimming cut 0 bases from V and 11 bases from J; bases unmatched to any gene: 15. There are 16 residues in the CDR3. The CDR3 bases are TGTGCCAGCAGCCAAGATCGCCGCGGGAGAGCCGGGAGGCAGTACTTC. Encoded protein: CASSQDRRGRAGRQYF.

Concerning this clonotype itself: This may be a read error: a much more frequent sequence differs by one nucleotide. The chain recombines TRBV29-1 with TRBJ1-2, with D tentatively TRBD1 (5 bases). Germline CDR1 SQVTM, CDR2 ANQGSEA. The CDR3 extends over 12 amino acids. The DNA of the CDR3 is TGCAGCGCCAGCCGGGGGTCCTATGACTACACCTTC. This encodes CSASRGSYDYTF.

This clonotype was found a few times. This CDR3 is CASSFPPGTGELFF. As DNA, the CDR3 is TGTGCCAGCAGTTTTCCCCCCGGGACCGGGGAGCTGTTTTTT. The chain combines TRBV12-3 or TRBV12-4 with TRBJ2-2; no clear D. Trimming cost V 3 bases and J 5 bases, with 10 bases left between them. This CDR3 comprises 14 residues.

The chain is built from TRBV25-1 and TRBJ2-5, with no clear D. Germline V gene sequence: CDR1 MGHDK, CDR2 SYGVNS. Trimming removed 4 bases from V and 5 bases from J, with 14 bases in between. There are 14 residues in the CDR3. CDR3 amino acids: CASSGTGSQETQYF. The CDR3 DNA reads as TGTGCCAGCAGTGGAACCGGGTCGCAGGAGACCCAGTACTTC.

A single count supports this clonotype. This chain uses TRBV11-2 with TRBJ2-6; TRBD2 aligns across 9 bases. Trimming removed 4 bases from V and 0 bases from J; junction bases left unmatched: 10. The CDR3 is 19 residues long. Germline V lookup: CDR1 SGHAT, CDR2 FQNNGV. CDR3 residues: CASSSVPSGRFSGANVLTF. The CDR3 DNA reads TGTGCCAGCAGCTCAGTACCGAGCGGGAGGTTCTCTGGGGCCAACGTCCTGACTTTC.

The V call is TRBV6-5, the J call TRBJ2-7; 10 bases match TRBD1. There are 13 residues in the CDR3. Germline-derived CDR1 and CDR2 are MNHEY and SVGAGI. V dropped 6 bases and J dropped 12; count of bases not matched to a gene: 11. CDR3 region: CASSQGQGGGWYF. The CDR3 nucleotides read TGTGCCAGCAGCCAAGGACAGGGGGGGGGCTGGTACTTC.

This clonotype has only a few counts. J is TRBJ2-3 and V is TRBV7-2, with D perhaps matching TRBD1 (6 bases). V dropped 4 bases and J dropped 5 bases, with 16 bases sitting between them. This CDR3 spans 15 amino acids. Germline V gene lookup returns CDR1 SGHTA and CDR2 FQGNSA. The CDR3 DNA is TGTGCCAGCAGCTCGGACGGAAGCAGGGGAGATACGCAGTATTTT. Its translation is CASSSDGSRGDTQYF.

V gene TRBV2 combines with J gene TRBJ2-7, with 10 nucleotides matching TRBD1. V was pared by 6 bases and J by 2 bases, with 4 bases of the junction left unmatched. The CDR3 totals 14 residues. CDR1 and CDR2 (germline): SNHLY, FYNNEI. The chain's CDR3 is CASRTGGLTYEQYF. CDR3 bases: TGTGCCAGCAGGACAGGGGGCTTAACCTACGAGCAGTACTTC.

The chain employs TRBV7-2 and TRBJ2-3; D ambiguous. The germline V and J ends were trimmed by 0 bases and 2 bases, with 3 bases remaining between them. CDR3 length: 13 amino acids. The germline V gene has CDR1 SGHTA and CDR2 FQGNSA. CDR3 sequence: CASSLAFTDTQYF. CDR3 in DNA: TGTGCCAGCAGCTTAGCCTTCACAGATACGCAGTATTTT.

V gene TRBV6-1 combines with J gene TRBJ2-3; 7 positions agree with TRBD2. The length of the CDR3 is 14 residues. CDR1 is MNHNS, CDR2 SASEGT, per germline. The V and J ends lost 6 bases and 6 bases, in that order; junction bases with no gene match: 9. CDR3 bases: TGTGCCAGCAGCACGCGGGGGAATAGGGATACGCAGTATTTT. Its protein product is CASSTRGNRDTQYF.

The chain uses TRBV6-5 and TRBJ2-7; 13 nucleotides agree with TRBD2. The CDR3 is made up of 17 amino acids. V trimming: 2 bases; J trimming: 2 bases; junction bases outside the gene matches: 6. The germline V gene has CDR1 MNHEY and CDR2 SVGAGI. The CDR3 is CASSYTPGLAGTYEQYF. The CDR3 DNA follows: TGTGCCAGCAGTTACACTCCGGGACTAGCGGGAACCTACGAGCAGTACTTC.

The rearrangement uses TRBV20-1 and TRBJ1-5, with D unclear. The CDR3 loop spans 13 amino acids. Per the germline V gene, CDR1 is DFQATT and CDR2 is SNEGSKA (reference sequence). V was cut by 0 bases and J by 4 bases, with 7 bases left in between. This CDR3 reads CSAREDGNQPQHF. As DNA, the CDR3 is TGCAGTGCTAGAGAGGACGGAAATCAGCCCCAGCATTTT.

The chain has TRBV10-1 and TRBJ2-2; no clear D gene. This CDR3 comprises 16 residues. V was trimmed by 4 bases and J by 0 bases, leaving 12 bases between them. The germline V gene encodes CDR1 WNHNN and CDR2 SYGVQD (reference sequence). The CDR3 here is CASSGQTAPNTGELFF. CDR3 nucleotide sequence: TGCGCCAGCAGTGGCCAAACAGCCCCGAACACCGGGGAGCTGTTTTTT.

A note on this clonotype: Given a much more abundant clone one base away, this may be a read error. V gene TRBV5-1 combines with J gene TRBJ2-7; TRBD2 is a possible D gene (5 bases). The CDR3 runs to 14 residues. Germline assignment: CDR1 SGHRS and CDR2 YFSETQ. CDR3: CVSSRPNAGNEQYF. The CDR3 DNA reads TGCGTCAGCAGCCGCCCAAATGCGGGTAACGAGCAGTACTTC. Full variable domain (outside the CDR3, taken from reference TRBV5-1 and TRBJ2-7): KAGVTQTPRYLIKTRGQQVTLSCSPISGHRSVSWYQQTPGQGLQFLFEYFSETQRNKGNFPGRFSGRQFSNSRSEMNVSTLELGDSALYLCVSSRPNAGNEQYFGPGTRLTVT.

At least ten counts were recorded for this clonotype. The CDR3 DNA follows: TGCAGTGCTCGGACGAACAGCGGGGGGGCCTGGGAGACCCAGTACTTC. As protein: CSARTNSGGAWETQYF. This rearrangement joins TRBV20-1 to TRBJ2-5, with TRBD2 identical over 10 bases. The CDR3 is 16 amino acids. V dropped 5 bases and J dropped 5; count of bases not matched to a gene: 14. Germline V gene sequence: CDR1 DFQATT, CDR2 SNEGSKA (reference sequence).

The CDR3 here is CASSVVPEITGGHTF. CDR3 sequence (DNA): TGTGCCAGCAGCGTAGTCCCCGAGATTACAGGGGGCCACACCTTC. The rearrangement joins TRBV9 to TRBJ1-2, with TRBD1 identical over 9 bases. V lost 0 bases to trimming and J lost 12 bases; unmatched junction nucleotides: 12. The CDR3 contains 15 residues. In germline, CDR1 is SGDLS, CDR2 YYNGEE.

This clonotype was observed at least ten times. The chain recombines TRBV29-1 with TRBJ2-3; tentatively, D is TRBD1 (5 bases). V was clipped by 4 bases and J by 1 base, with 9 bases between them. This CDR3 spans 13 amino acids. The V gene's germline CDR1 is SQVTM and CDR2 ANQGSEA. The CDR3 loop is CSVGQGGTDTQYF. CDR3 sequence (DNA): TGCAGCGTTGGGCAGGGCGGCACAGATACGCAGTATTTT.